These 14 T cell receptor beta chains were all obtained from the same sample, sequenced in a study of blood T cell repertoires in COVID-19. Profiled with immunoSEQ multiplex PCR; TCRdb holds only in-frame clones, not every one. In the table there are hundreds of thousands of clones, more than 80% of which are singletons. Sequencing input: PBMCs or T cells enriched from blood (not recorded which). Receptors were obtained from a man in his thirties or forties who had recovered from COVID-19.

This chain connects TRBV3-1 (or the pseudogene TRBV3-2) to TRBJ1-5, with D possibly TRBD1 on 5 matching bases. Germline lookup yields CDR1 LGHDT and CDR2 YNNKEL (reference sequence). This CDR3 spans 15 amino acids. The V end was cut by 0 bases, the J end by 11 bases, with 17 bases between. The CDR3 nucleotides are TGTGCCAGCAGCCAAGATATGGTGGGGGGTAAGGCCCAGCATTTT. It specifies CASSQDMVGGKAQHF.

This chain connects TRBV19 to TRBJ2-3; 13 bases line up with TRBD2. Trimming removed 6 bases from V and 6 bases from J; junction bases left unmatched: 9. The CDR3 runs to 16 residues. Germline V gene data show CDR1 as LNHDA and CDR2 as SQIVND (reference sequence). DNA for the CDR3: TGTGCCAGTAGCTACGGACTAGCGGGAGAGTTGGATACGCAGTATTTT. It encodes CASSYGLAGELDTQYF.

In its sample, this clone was seen a few times. The CDR3 region is CASHLAGPVYNEQFF. The CDR3 nucleotides read TGTGCCAGCCACCTAGCGGGACCGGTTTACAATGAGCAGTTCTTC. V gene TRBV7-8 combines with J gene TRBJ2-1; 9 bases line up with TRBD2. Germline CDR1 is SGHVS and CDR2 is FQNEAQ. The CDR3 is 15 residues long. The J segment lost 4 bases and the V segment lost 8 bases, leaving 9 bases of the junction unmatched.

The chain uses TRBV5-1 and TRBJ1-5, with 9 bases identical to TRBD1. The germline V gene encodes CDR1 SGHRS and CDR2 YFSETQ. The CDR3 loop spans 17 amino acids. After removal of 4 bases from V and 1 base from J, the junction contained 9 bases not matched to a gene. This CDR3 reads CASSPGQGGVSNQPQHF. The CDR3 DNA is TGCGCCAGCAGCCCGGGACAGGGAGGAGTCAGCAATCAGCCCCAGCATTTT.

The chain combines TRBV12-3 or TRBV12-4 with TRBJ2-7; a possible D gene is TRBD1 (5 bases). Trimming cost V 5 bases and J 5 bases, with 10 bases left between them. This CDR3 contains 12 residues. The chain's CDR3 is CASSPDRNEQYF. The CDR3 DNA reads as TGTGCCAGCAGTCCCGACAGAAACGAGCAGTACTTC.

DNA for the CDR3: TGTGCCAGCTCACCGACGGCGGGACTCCGCTCCTACGAGCAGTACTTC. Amino acid sequence: CASSPTAGLRSYEQYF. The gene calls are TRBV18 and TRBJ2-7; maybe TRBD2 (6 bases). V dropped 3 bases and J dropped 0 bases, with 15 bases sitting between them. The CDR3 has 16 amino acids. Germline V gene lookup returns CDR1 KGHSH and CDR2 LQKENI.

The rearrangement uses TRBV19 and TRBJ1-5; D unresolved. V was trimmed by 1 base and J by 6 bases, leaving 10 bases between them. The CDR3 is 14 amino acids. Germline CDR1 and CDR2: LNHDA and SQIVND (reference sequence). The CDR3 reads CASSIGEVSQPQHF. CDR3 sequence (DNA): TGTGCCAGTAGTATAGGGGAGGTGTCTCAGCCCCAGCATTTT. Using reference TRBV19 and TRBJ1-5 for the parts outside the CDR3, the full variable domain is DGGITQSPKYLFRKEGQNVTLSCEQNLNHDAMYWYRQDPGQGLRLIYYSQIVNDFQKGDIAEGYSVSREKKESFPLTVTSAQKNPTAFYLCASSIGEVSQPQHFGDGTRLSIL.

The J gene is TRBJ1-1, the V gene TRBV28; no clear D. This CDR3 contains 13 residues. CDR1 MDHEN and CDR2 SYDVKM come from the germline V gene. V shed 11 bases and J shed 1 base, with 14 bases lying between them. The CDR3 reads CAPGGQRNTEAFF. The CDR3 DNA sequence: TGTGCCCCTGGCGGGCAGCGGAACACTGAAGCTTTCTTT.

The chain uses TRBV5-4 and TRBJ2-1; 7 nucleotides agree with TRBD1. CDR3 length equals 14 residues. Trimming cost V 4 bases and J 5 bases; bases outside gene matches: 6. Germline V gene lookup returns CDR1 SGHNT and CDR2 YYREEE (reference sequence). CDR3 protein: CASSGDSLNNEQFF. The DNA for the CDR3 is TGTGCCAGCAGCGGGGACAGCTTAAACAATGAGCAGTTCTTC.

The rearrangement joins TRBV3-1 (or the pseudogene TRBV3-2) to TRBJ1-4; tentatively, D is TRBD1 (5 bases). Trimming removed 3 bases from V and 6 bases from J, with 14 bases in between. Germline V gene data show CDR1 as LGHDT and CDR2 as YNNKEL (reference sequence). The CDR3 totals 15 residues. This CDR3 is CASSQSRAGDEKLFF. The DNA of the CDR3 is TGTGCCAGCAGCCAGTCGCGGGCGGGGGATGAAAAACTGTTTTTT.

The rearrangement uses TRBV29-1 and TRBJ2-7; 7 bases are a match to TRBD1. The CDR3 consists of 11 residues. V lost 4 bases, J lost 9 bases, and 6 bases stayed unmatched. Germline lookup yields CDR1 SQVTM and CDR2 ANQGSEA. The CDR3 DNA follows: TGCAGCGTTGTGTGGGGACAGACGCAGTACTTC. Its protein is CSVVWGQTQYF.

This sequence joins TRBV28 and TRBJ1-1; 7 bases map to TRBD1. Germline lookup yields CDR1 MDHEN and CDR2 SYDVKM. The CDR3 runs 15 residues. The junction had 9 bases not matched to a gene; V was cut back by 4 bases and J by 4 bases. The CDR3 reads CASSSPSGQSTEAFF. DNA for the CDR3: TGTGCCAGCAGTTCGCCATCGGGACAGTCCACTGAAGCTTTCTTT.

This clone was seen repeatedly, ten times or more. The CDR3 coding sequence is TGTGCCAGCAGCTCAGACCCAACAGGGGTAAACACCATATATTTT. It yields the protein CASSSDPTGVNTIYF. This chain joins TRBV7-8 and TRBJ1-3, with 7 bases that match TRBD1. Germline-derived CDR1 and CDR2 are SGHVS and FQNEAQ. This CDR3 has 15 residues. The V segment lost 4 bases and the J segment 6 bases; nucleotides outside the gene matches: 9.

This chain connects TRBV27 to TRBJ1-2; no clear D gene. This CDR3 is built from 14 residues. Trimming removed 6 bases at V and 4 bases at J, with 15 bases between. The germline V gene has CDR1 MNHEY and CDR2 SMNVEV (reference sequence). The CDR3 DNA sequence: TGTGCCAGCAGAGTCTCCCCAGACATCTATGGCTACACCTTC. Amino acids: CASRVSPDIYGYTF.